Each of the 14 T cell receptor beta chains below was sequenced from the same sample in a study of OX40 agonist ivuxolimab in advanced cancers. Sequencing was performed with immunoSEQ multiplex PCR; in TCRdb, only in-frame clones are kept and a portion is missing. Among around 77,000 clones listed, about 89% were seen once. This material consisted of CD4+ or CD8+ T cells sorted from blood, taken in a trial of the OX40 agonist ivuxolimab. The receptors stem from an adult with an advanced solid tumor such as melanoma, head and neck, liver or kidney cancer.

This clone was counted a single time. The CDR3 coding sequence is TGCGCCAGCAGCCAAGATTTTGGTACATCTGGAAACACCATATATTTT. It is translated as CASSQDFGTSGNTIYF. This chain joins TRBV4-1 and TRBJ1-3; unclear D gene. The V gene's germline CDR1 is MGHRA and CDR2 YSYEKL. This CDR3 is 16 amino acids long. V lost 0 bases and J 1 base, leaving 10 bases between the germline ends.

The rearrangement uses TRBV28 and TRBJ2-5, with TRBD2 identical over 9 bases. Germline loops: CDR1 MDHEN, CDR2 SYDVKM. The CDR3 is made up of 18 amino acids. V lost 1 base and J lost 1; bases outside the gene matches: 10. CDR3 protein: CASSLSSTGTSPQETQYF. The CDR3 coding sequence is TGTGCCAGCAGTTTATCGAGTACCGGGACTAGCCCCCAAGAGACCCAGTACTTC.

The V gene is TRBV10-3, the J gene TRBJ2-7; no clear D. CDR3 length: 15 amino acids. Germline V gives CDR1 ENHRY, CDR2 SYGVKD. The V end was cut by 0 bases, the J end by 2 bases, with 11 bases between. This CDR3 is CAISESWAGTYEQYF. Here the CDR3 DNA reads TGTGCCATCAGTGAGTCGTGGGCAGGAACCTACGAGCAGTACTTC.

The chain employs TRBV6-5 and TRBJ2-1; TRBD1 matches at 8 bases. Germline lookup yields CDR1 MNHEY and CDR2 SVGAGI. The CDR3 spans 14 residues. Losses at the gene ends were 6 bases for V and 4 bases for J; bases not matched to a gene: 5. The DNA for the CDR3 is TGTGCCAGCAGGTCAGGGGGCCCTTACAATGAGCAGTTCTTC. Its translation: CASRSGGPYNEQFF.

V and J are TRBV30 and TRBJ1-2, with unresolved D. This CDR3 contains 13 residues. V was clipped by 4 bases and J by 1 base, with 10 bases between them. Germline CDR1 is GTSNPN and CDR2 is SVGIG (reference sequence). The CDR3, as DNA: TGTGCCTGGAACCTCGGTTTTAACTATGGCTACACCTTC. Protein: CAWNLGFNYGYTF.

This chain connects TRBV4-3 to TRBJ2-7, with TRBD2 identical over 9 bases. J lost 3 bases, V lost 4 bases, and 7 bases had no gene match. Germline V gene data show CDR1 as LGHNA and CDR2 as YSLEER. The CDR3 is 15 amino acids. This CDR3 reads CASSPGDSGGYEQYF. The CDR3 bases are TGCGCCAGCAGCCCCGGGGATAGCGGGGGCTACGAGCAGTACTTC.

This sequence joins TRBV29-1 and TRBJ1-1, with a tentative D call TRBD1 (6 bases). V was pared by 4 bases and J by 5 bases, with 14 bases between. CDR1 is SQVTM and CDR2 is ANQGSEA in the germline V gene. The CDR3 is made up of 13 amino acids. CDR3 nucleotide sequence: TGCAGCGTTGGCGGATCTAGGGGGACTGAAGCTTTCTTT. Translation: CSVGGSRGTEAFF.

J is TRBJ1-4 and V is TRBV13; no clear D. V lost 0 bases and J lost 7, with 9 bases in between. Per germline, CDR1 PRHDT and CDR2 FYEKMQ (reference sequence). The CDR3 runs to 14 residues. CDR3 region: CASSLGYESEKLFF. CDR3 nucleotides: TGTGCCAGCAGCTTAGGGTATGAAAGTGAAAAACTGTTTTTT. The complete variable domain, with remaining parts taken from reference TRBV13 and TRBJ1-4, reads AAGVIQSPRHLIKEKRETATLKCYPIPRHDTVYWYQQGPGQDPQFLISFYEKMQSDKGSIPDRFSAQQFSDYHSELNMSSLELGDSALYFCASSLGYESEKLFFGSGTQLSVL.

This clone appeared a single time. V usage is TRBV25-1 and J usage is TRBJ2-1; 14 nucleotides align to TRBD2. The CDR3 is made up of 15 amino acids. CDR1 is MGHDK and CDR2 is SYGVNS in the germline V gene. The ends lost 8 bases at V and 13 bases at J; junction bases unmatched: 13. The CDR3 spells CASRRETSGRADQFF. The CDR3 coding sequence is TGTGCCAGCCGAAGGGAGACTAGCGGGAGGGCCGACCAGTTCTTC.

This sequence joins TRBV11-2 and TRBJ2-3; no clear D gene. The length of the CDR3 is 16 residues. The germline gives CDR1 SGHAT, CDR2 FQNNGV. Trimming took 6 bases from V and 5 from J, leaving 21 bases between them. The CDR3 sequence: CASRPSLGYSEDTQYF. The CDR3 bases are TGTGCCAGCAGACCTTCCTTGGGGTACTCGGAAGATACGCAGTATTTT.

V gene TRBV5-4 combines with J gene TRBJ2-1, with a possible D match to TRBD2 (6 bases). This CDR3 spans 13 amino acids. CDR1 is SGHNT and CDR2 is YYREEE in the germline V gene (reference sequence). V shed 4 bases and J shed 3 bases, with 8 bases lying between them. In DNA, the CDR3 is TGTGCCAGCAGCCGGACTATCTACAATGAGCAGTTCTTC. Translating gives CASSRTIYNEQFF.

The rearrangement uses TRBV2 and TRBJ1-2; D is possibly TRBD1 (6 bases). This CDR3 is 15 amino acids long. The germline V gene has CDR1 SNHLY and CDR2 FYNNEI. V gave up 6 bases and J gave up 7 bases, with 21 bases separating them. CDR3 sequence: CASRVRGHSGRGYTF. The CDR3 DNA sequence: TGTGCCAGCAGGGTCCGGGGGCATTCCGGGCGTGGCTACACCTTC.

This chain links TRBV4-1 with TRBJ2-1, with 8 nucleotides matching TRBD2. Germline CDR1 is MGHRA and CDR2 is YSYEKL. The junction had 7 bases not matched to a gene; V was cut back by 2 bases and J by 4 bases. The CDR3 has 16 residues. The CDR3: CASSQKAGAGYNEQFF. In nucleotides, the CDR3 is TGCGCCAGCAGCCAAAAAGCGGGGGCCGGATACAATGAGCAGTTCTTC.

The chain employs TRBV19 and TRBJ2-7, with 8 bases that match TRBD1. Per germline, CDR1 LNHDA and CDR2 SQIVND (reference sequence). This CDR3 is 15 amino acids long. J gave up 4 bases and V 1 base, and 6 bases lay outside the gene matches. This CDR3 is CASSIAPTGEYEQYF. CDR3 nucleotides: TGTGCCAGTAGTATAGCCCCGACAGGGGAATACGAGCAGTACTTC.